This entry lists 6 T cell receptor beta chains sequenced from one sample in a study of blood T cell repertoires in COVID-19. Data came from immunoSEQ multiplex PCR; TCRdb stores just in-frame clones and leaves some out. The profile shows around 200,000 clones, 85% to 90% of them singletons. The specimen sequenced was peripheral blood. Receptor source: a man in his forties with active or convalescent COVID-19.

The genes are TRBV6-1 and TRBJ2-7; tentatively, D is TRBD1 (5 bases). V lost 3 bases, J lost 3 bases, and 24 bases lay in between. The CDR3 totals 18 residues. Germline V gene lookup returns CDR1 MNHNS and CDR2 SASEGT. CDR3 sequence reads: CASSDEAGLGKGGYEQYF. For the CDR3, the DNA is TGTGCCAGCAGTGACGAGGCAGGGTTGGGCAAGGGCGGCTACGAGCAGTACTTC.

The chain links TRBV27 to TRBJ1-3; a weak D match, TRBD1 (5 bases). Germline CDR1 is MNHEY and CDR2 is SMNVEV (reference sequence). The CDR3 runs to 14 residues. Trimming removed 7 bases from V and 2 bases from J, with 12 bases in between. In DNA form, the CDR3 reads TGTGCCAGCAAGGGCAGGGTCACTGGAAACACCATATATTTT. It codes for CASKGRVTGNTIYF.

V and J are TRBV7-2 and TRBJ1-5; no definite D call. This CDR3 contains 13 residues. V dropped 5 bases and J dropped 4 bases, with 9 bases sitting between them. Germline V gene lookup returns CDR1 SGHTA and CDR2 FQGNSA. The CDR3 protein is CASSTSTNQPQHF. CDR3 nucleotides: TGTGCCAGCAGCACCTCCACTAATCAGCCCCAGCATTTT. Supplemented by reference TRBV7-2 and TRBJ1-5, the full variable domain reads GAGVSQSPSNKVTEKGKDVELRCDPISGHTALYWYRQSLGQGLEFLIYFQGNSAPDKSGLPSDRFSAERTGGSVSTLTIQRTQQEDSAVYLCASSTSTNQPQHFGDGTRLSIL.

This clone was picked up one time. A read error may account for a junction end that differs from germline. The genes are TRBV12-3 or TRBV12-4 and TRBJ2-3; D not resolved. This CDR3 is 13 amino acids long. CDR3 region: CASSSQSTDMQYF. The CDR3 DNA reads as TGTGCCAGCAGCTCCCAGAGCACAGATATGCAGTATTTT.

The genes are TRBV3-1 (or the pseudogene TRBV3-2) and TRBJ1-2; weak D call: TRBD1 (5 bases). This CDR3 region has 13 residues. Germline CDR1 and CDR2: LGHDT and YNNKEL (reference sequence). The V end was cut by 4 bases, the J end by 7 bases, with 13 bases between. CDR3 nucleotide sequence: TGTGCCAGCAGCCCCAGACTAGACAGTGGCTACACCTTC. Amino acid sequence: CASSPRLDSGYTF.

CDR3 coding DNA: TGTGCCAGCAGCTTAGATGGGACTAGCCTTGAGACCCAGTACTTC. Translation gives CASSLDGTSLETQYF. The chain has TRBV7-3 and TRBJ2-5, with TRBD2 identical over 9 bases. From germline, CDR1 is SGHTA and CDR2 FQGTGA. The length of the CDR3 is 15 residues. After removal of 2 bases from V and 5 bases from J, the junction contained 6 bases not matched to a gene.